Each of the 14 T cell receptor beta chains below was sequenced from the same sample in a study of cytomegalovirus exposure and HLA in healthy donors. Both 60 Vbeta primers and 13 Jbeta primers went into the PCR. Only in-frame clones appear in the TCRdb table, and some are missing; sequencing was by immunoSEQ multiplex PCR. The sample shows some 200,000 clones, around 80% of them seen only once. The sequencing sample was made of PBMCs. Receptors originate from a woman aged 55-69 years in good health and CMV-seropositive.

This chain uses TRBV5-1 with TRBJ2-1; 8 bases line up with TRBD2. Germline V lookup: CDR1 SGHRS, CDR2 YFSETQ. V lost 4 bases to trimming and J lost 10 bases; unmatched junction nucleotides: 7. This CDR3 spans 13 amino acids. The CDR3 DNA follows: TGCGCCAGCAGCACGGGACTAGTAATCGAGCAGTTCTTC. Encoded protein: CASSTGLVIEQFF.

This rearrangement joins TRBV9 to TRBJ1-2; a possible D gene is TRBD1 (6 bases). There are 13 residues in the CDR3. Looked up from germline, CDR1 is SGDLS and CDR2 is YYNGEE. V lost 7 bases, J lost 8 bases, and 18 bases lay in between. Written as DNA, the CDR3 is TGTGCCAGCTCCCTAAGGGGGGGGACGGGCTACACCTTC. This gives the protein CASSLRGGTGYTF. Drawing the rest from reference TRBV9 and TRBJ1-2, the complete variable domain is DSGVTQTPKHLITATGQRVTLRCSPRSGDLSVYWYQQSLDQGLQFLIQYYNGEERAKGNILERFSAQQFPDLHSELNLSSLELGDSALYFCASSLRGGTGYTFGSGTRLTVV.

This clone was recorded only once. The CDR3 DNA is TGTGCCAGCAGCTTGGGGACAGGGGTGTCCTACGAGCAGTACTTC. Translation: CASSLGTGVSYEQYF. This rearrangement joins TRBV5-4 to TRBJ2-7; the match to TRBD1 covers 9 bases. CDR1 and CDR2 from the germline V gene are SGHNT and YYREEE (reference sequence). The CDR3 has 15 amino acids. The V and J ends lost 0 bases and 1 base, in that order; junction bases with no gene match: 2.

The genes are TRBV4-1 and TRBJ1-2, with 8 bases that match TRBD1. J was trimmed by 8 bases and V by 4 bases; bases with no gene match: 12. CDR3 length equals 15 residues. Germline values: CDR1 MGHRA, CDR2 YSYEKL. The CDR3 DNA reads TGCGCCAGCAGCCGGACGACAGGGGTGGTGGAGGGCTACACCTTC. It yields the protein CASSRTTGVVEGYTF.

The chain joins TRBV25-1 to TRBJ2-1, with 13 positions matching TRBD2. The germline V gene encodes CDR1 MGHDK and CDR2 SYGVNS. There are 17 residues in the CDR3. Trimming removed 5 bases from V and 6 bases from J; junction bases left unmatched: 10. The CDR3 loop reads CASSHVGLAGVTNEQFF. The CDR3 bases are TGTGCCAGCAGTCACGTTGGACTAGCGGGGGTGACCAATGAGCAGTTCTTC.

The chain links TRBV7-9 to TRBJ1-1; 8 nucleotides agree with TRBD1. Germline assignment: CDR1 SEHNR and CDR2 FQNEAQ (reference sequence). The CDR3 is 12 residues long. V trimming: 2 bases; J trimming: 11 bases; junction bases outside the gene matches: 4. CDR3 residues: CASSLRTGSAFF. The CDR3 DNA is TGTGCCAGCAGCTTAAGGACAGGGTCGGCTTTCTTT.

The chain links TRBV28 to TRBJ2-1; 9 nucleotides align to TRBD1. Germline V gene data show CDR1 as MDHEN and CDR2 as SYDVKM. V was pared by 3 bases and J by 7 bases, with 7 bases of the junction left unmatched. This CDR3 is 15 amino acids long. The CDR3 coding sequence is TGTGCCAGCAGTTTGACTGGACAGGGGCGGAATGAGCAGTTCTTC. This gives the protein CASSLTGQGRNEQFF.

The rearrangement uses TRBV7-2 and TRBJ2-7, with 9 bases fitting TRBD2. The V and J ends lost 1 base and 2 bases, in that order; junction bases with no gene match: 3. The CDR3 is made up of 15 amino acids. Germline CDR1 is SGHTA and CDR2 is FQGNSA. This chain's CDR3 is CASSLVASGTYEQYF. In nucleotides, the CDR3 is TGTGCCAGCAGCTTAGTGGCTAGCGGGACCTACGAGCAGTACTTC. Full variable domain (missing parts from reference TRBV7-2 and TRBJ2-7): GAGVSQSPSNKVTEKGKDVELRCDPISGHTALYWYRQSLGQGLEFLIYFQGNSAPDKSGLPSDRFSAERTGGSVSTLTIQRTQQEDSAVYLCASSLVASGTYEQYFGPGTRLTVT.

The table lists this clone with a few counts. The chain combines TRBV5-1 with TRBJ2-1, with 8 bases that match TRBD2. The CDR3 contains 14 residues. V trimming: 3 bases; J trimming: 5 bases; junction bases outside the gene matches: 4. Germline values: CDR1 SGHRS, CDR2 YFSETQ. CDR3 in amino acids: CASSSGGAHNEQFF. The CDR3, as DNA: TGCGCCAGCAGCTCGGGGGGGGCCCACAATGAGCAGTTCTTC.

The rearrangement uses TRBV7-9 and TRBJ2-3; no reliable D call. Per germline, CDR1 SEHNR and CDR2 FQNEAQ (reference sequence). V gave up 5 bases and J gave up 6 bases, with 15 bases separating them. The CDR3 runs 14 residues. The CDR3 bases are TGTGCCAGCAGCGCGACACCCATCGAGGATACGCAGTATTTT. The encoded protein is CASSATPIEDTQYF.

The CDR3 here is CASSRTNGDTQYF. Here the CDR3 DNA reads TGTGCCAGCTCTAGGACAAACGGAGATACGCAGTATTTT. The chain is built from TRBV18 and TRBJ2-3; possible D gene TRBD1, 5 bases. Trimming took 6 bases from V and 5 from J, leaving 12 bases between them. Germline V lookup: CDR1 KGHSH, CDR2 LQKENI. This CDR3 contains 13 residues.

This clone was seen a handful of times. V is TRBV7-2 and J is TRBJ2-1; D is ambiguous. Per germline, CDR1 SGHTA and CDR2 FQGNSA. The CDR3 loop spans 13 amino acids. Deletions cut 3 bases from V and 15 bases from J, with 18 bases between. The CDR3 region has the DNA TGTGCCAGCAGCTTGGCCACCCCCCCTAGTCCGTTCTTC. Translation: CASSLATPPSPFF.

The gene calls are TRBV19 and TRBJ2-1; 10 bases map to TRBD2. The CDR3 runs 14 residues. Germline lookup yields CDR1 LNHDA and CDR2 SQIVND (reference sequence). V shed 5 bases, J shed 9 bases, and the junction held 7 bases outside the gene matches. The CDR3 DNA reads TGTGCCAGTAGTCAGCGGGGGGGTCACGTTGAGCAGTTCTTC. Amino acid sequence: CASSQRGGHVEQFF. Full variable domain (rest looked up from reference TRBV19 and TRBJ2-1): DGGITQSPKYLFRKEGQNVTLSCEQNLNHDAMYWYRQDPGQGLRLIYYSQIVNDFQKGDIAEGYSVSREKKESFPLTVTSAQKNPTAFYLCASSQRGGHVEQFFGPGTRLTVL.

The chain recombines TRBV28 with TRBJ2-7, with 7 bases lining up with TRBD1. V shed 3 bases and J 3 bases; nucleotides not matched to a gene: 2. CDR1 and CDR2 (germline): MDHEN, SYDVKM. This CDR3 contains 13 residues. The CDR3 protein is CASSLGQYYEQYF. The CDR3 DNA follows: TGTGCCAGCAGTTTGGGACAGTACTACGAGCAGTACTTC.